The sequence of this T cell receptor (beta chain) was determined in a study of Tregs in tolerant kidney transplant recipients. This table comes from immunoSEQ multiplex PCR, and its TCRdb copy is limited to in-frame clones, with some not included. The repertoire holds about 120,000 clones, with 85% to 95% as singletons. Unstimulated Tregs (CD4+CD25+CD127-) and CD4+CD25- non-Tregs were sorted from PBMCs. In the case of this clone: The antigen is unknown.

Notes on the study in general: The most relevant donor-specific Treg TCRbeta repertoire apparently came from expansion with activated donor B cells. Biological reproducibility was not directly addressed, but technical replication error appeared minimal. Few patients were studied, so findings need validation in larger groups.

This CDR3 comprises 13 residues. Germline CDR1 SGHRS, CDR2 YFSETQ. V gave up 1 base and J gave up 5 bases, with 8 bases separating them. V gene TRBV5-1 combines with J gene TRBJ2-3, with D possibly TRBD2 on 6 matching bases. The TCR comes from a human donor in good health. Specimen: CD4+ T cells from blood. This CDR3 is CASSLWGEDTQYF. In nucleotides, the CDR3 is TGCGCCAGCAGCTTGTGGGGGGAAGATACGCAGTATTTT.